These 18 T cell receptor beta chains were all obtained from the same sample, sequenced in a study of CD8 T cells in Susac syndrome (dated by TCRdb to the late 2010s). The method behind the library was the immunoSEQ multiplex PCR assay. RNA was extracted using the RNeasy kit, and about 0.45 to 1 ug of the RNA was reverse transcribed with random hexamers. In-frame beta chains were kept once TCRdb had trimmed the public reads at Q25 with fastp and called clones with MiXCR. Under each unique CDR3 protein, matching rows form one entry showing the most common genes and DNA. In all, the sample holds about 240,000 distinct CDR3 sequences, and about 95% of those were seen once. 0.1% of the sample rests with the top ten. Sample: CD4+ T cells from PBMCs. The source is a human donor with Susac syndrome.

The chain is built from TRBV30 and TRBJ1-2; no firm D call. This CDR3 is built from 12 residues. Germline loops: CDR1 GTSNPN, CDR2 SVGIG (reference sequence). The V end lost 1 base, the J end lost 1 base, and 4 bases lay between the germline ends. The CDR3 bases are TGTGCCTGGAGTGGCAGTAACTATGGCTACACCTTC. This sequence encodes CAWSGSNYGYTF.

The chain joins TRBV2 to TRBJ2-1; tentatively, D is TRBD1 or TRBD2 (5 bases each). The CDR3 is 19 residues long. Trimming took 4 bases from V and 0 from J, leaving 22 bases between them. Germline V gene data show CDR1 as SNHLY and CDR2 as FYNNEI. Written as DNA, the CDR3 is TGTGCCAGCAGTGGAAGGGGAAGCGGAGCGTCTTCCTCCTACAATGAGCAGTTCTTC. This gives the protein CASSGRGSGASSSYNEQFF.

V usage is TRBV21-1 and J usage is TRBJ2-1; TRBD2, as called in the table, went unchecked against the DNA. TRBV21-1 has pseudogene status. This CDR3 has 15 residues. CDR3 in amino acids: CASSRRGPGYNEQFF. Written as DNA, the CDR3 is TGTGCCAGCAGCAGACGAGGGCCTGGATACAATGAGCAGTTCTTC.

The chain joins TRBV27 to TRBJ2-7; D is unclear. The germline V gene encodes CDR1 MNHEY and CDR2 SMNVEV (reference sequence). V was trimmed by 4 bases and J by 0 bases, leaving 13 bases between them. This CDR3 is 15 amino acids long. The CDR3 loop is CASSSARADSYEQYF. In nucleotides, the CDR3 is TGTGCCAGCAGTTCCGCCCGGGCGGACTCCTACGAGCAGTACTTC.

The genes are TRBV20-1 and TRBJ2-3, with 9 nucleotides matching TRBD2. This CDR3 comprises 15 residues. J was trimmed by 4 bases and V by 6 bases; bases with no gene match: 11. CDR1 is DFQATT, CDR2 SNEGSKA, per germline (reference sequence). CDR3 region: CSAGRVAGDADTQYF. The CDR3 DNA reads TGCAGTGCCGGGCGGGTAGCGGGAGATGCAGATACGCAGTATTTT.

The chain links TRBV20-1 to TRBJ2-1; 7 bases match TRBD2. The CDR3 contains 14 residues. Germline V gene data show CDR1 as DFQATT and CDR2 as SNEGSKA (reference sequence). The J segment lost 4 bases and the V segment lost 1 base, leaving 4 bases of the junction unmatched. DNA of the CDR3: TGCAGTGCTAGAGTAGCGGGCCCGTACAATGAGCAGTTCTTC. Translating it yields CSARVAGPYNEQFF.

The CDR3 bases are TGTGCCAGTAGTCCAATAGCTGTCGGGGAGCTGTTTTTT. Translated: CASSPIAVGELFF. V and J are TRBV19 and TRBJ2-2; D is uncertain. Germline V gene lookup returns CDR1 LNHDA and CDR2 SQIVND (reference sequence). This CDR3 is 13 amino acids long. V lost 5 bases and J lost 7, with 11 bases in between.

The chain joins TRBV7-3 to TRBJ1-1; D gene ambiguous. V lost 1 base and J lost 4, with 7 bases in between. Looked up from germline, CDR1 is SGHTA and CDR2 is FQGTGA. The CDR3 loop spans 13 amino acids. CDR3 coding DNA: TGTGCCAGCAGCTTAAACACAGCCACTGAAGCTTTCTTT. It translates to CASSLNTATEAFF.

This clonotype was recorded only once. The chain links TRBV20-1 to TRBJ2-1; D ambiguous. This CDR3 has 16 amino acids. Germline V gene sequence: CDR1 DFQATT, CDR2 SNEGSKA (reference sequence). Deletions cut 0 bases from V and 3 bases from J, with 15 bases between. The CDR3 loop reads CSARDERLSRYNEQFF. CDR3 in DNA: TGCAGTGCTAGAGACGAGCGCCTTAGTCGCTACAATGAGCAGTTCTTC.

The count of this clonotype is one. V is TRBV20-1 and J is TRBJ1-1; 7 bases are shared with TRBD1. CDR1 and CDR2 (germline): DFQATT, SNEGSKA (reference sequence). V gave up 6 bases and J gave up 5 bases; unmatched junction bases: 15. The CDR3 contains 15 residues. The CDR3 DNA follows: TGCAGTGCCCGAGGATTCATAGGGGGCGGGACTGAAGCTTTCTTT. The encoded protein is CSARGFIGGGTEAFF.

The chain has TRBV20-1 and TRBJ2-5, with D possibly TRBD2 on 5 matching bases. Trimming removed 4 bases from V and 3 bases from J, with 12 bases in between. The CDR3 runs 13 residues. Germline V lookup: CDR1 DFQATT, CDR2 SNEGSKA (reference sequence). DNA for the CDR3: TGCAGTGCTACAAAGGACTTTAAAGAGACCCAGTACTTC. Encoded protein: CSATKDFKETQYF.

The chain recombines TRBV29-1 with TRBJ1-1; tentative D call: TRBD1 (6 bases). This CDR3 has 13 residues. Trimming left V 1 base short and J 1 base short, with 7 bases between. Germline loops: CDR1 SQVTM, CDR2 ANQGSEA. CDR3 coding DNA: TGCAGCGTTGAAGGACAGGAGAACACTGAAGCTTTCTTT. This encodes CSVEGQENTEAFF.

The chain joins TRBV7-2 to TRBJ2-5; D unresolved. Germline loops: CDR1 SGHTA, CDR2 FQGNSA. The CDR3 has 14 residues. The ends were cut back, 5 bases at V and 5 bases at J, with 15 bases in the middle. The DNA for the CDR3 is TGTGCCAGCAGCCGTCCTGCCGGAAGGGAGACCCAGTACTTC. Translated: CASSRPAGRETQYF.

CDR3 protein: CSVEGGTSGVYEQYF. The CDR3 DNA sequence: TGCAGCGTTGAAGGAGGGACTAGCGGGGTTTACGAGCAGTACTTC. This sequence joins TRBV29-1 and TRBJ2-7; the match to TRBD2 covers 13 bases. Germline values: CDR1 SQVTM, CDR2 ANQGSEA. Unmatched junction bases numbered 4, after V lost 1 base and J lost 4 bases. The CDR3 is 15 residues long.

The chain links TRBV2 to TRBJ1-1; D is ambiguous. Trimming removed 5 bases at V and 0 bases at J, with 7 bases between. Germline V gene lookup returns CDR1 SNHLY and CDR2 FYNNEI. This CDR3 has 13 amino acids. CDR3 residues: CASSSTLNTEAFF. In nucleotides, the CDR3 is TGTGCCAGCAGTTCGACACTGAACACTGAAGCTTTCTTT. Filled out from reference TRBV2 and TRBJ1-1, the complete variable domain reads EPEVTQTPSHQVTQMGQEVILRCVPISNHLYFYWYRQILGQKVEFLVSFYNNEISEKSEIFDDQFSVERPDGSNFTLKIRSTKLEDSAMYFCASSSTLNTEAFFGQGTRLTVV.

The chain is built from TRBV28 and TRBJ2-2, with a tentative D call TRBD2 (6 bases). With 7 bases removed from V and 6 bases from J, the gap between germline ends came to 9 bases. The CDR3 has 12 residues. Germline CDR1 is MDHEN and CDR2 is SYDVKM. The CDR3 sequence: CASTSGPGELFF. CDR3 coding DNA: TGTGCCAGCACCAGCGGGCCCGGGGAGCTGTTTTTT.

The chain uses TRBV9 and TRBJ1-2; D ambiguous. Trimming stripped 7 bases from V and 2 bases from J, with 12 bases between. Germline V gene sequence: CDR1 SGDLS, CDR2 YYNGEE. The length of the CDR3 is 13 residues. The CDR3 loop reads CASALTPNYGYTF. CDR3 coding DNA: TGTGCCAGCGCCCTTACTCCCAACTATGGCTACACCTTC.

The V call is TRBV7-2, the J call TRBJ2-7; a possible D gene is TRBD2 (7 bases). Germline loops: CDR1 SGHTA, CDR2 FQGNSA. V was clipped by 7 bases and J by 3 bases, with 19 bases between them. CDR3 size: 15 residues. The CDR3 coding sequence is TGTGCCAGCACCCAAGGACTAGGCAGGGGCTACGAGCAGTACTTC. This encodes CASTQGLGRGYEQYF.